This T cell receptor beta chain originates from a study of PD-L1 blockade in urothelial cancer. Study-wide context: Atezolizumab was started by patients in 2014 at 1,200 mg intravenously every 3 weeks.

Findings and limits, study-wide: Durable-benefit cases showed more tumor-associated blood clone expansion at 3 weeks.

TCRdb's copy holds only in-frame clones and misses some; the assay was immunoSEQ multiplex PCR. Found here are approximately 100,000 clones, 89% of them singletons; the top ten hold 0.97%. Per the germline V gene, CDR1 is MDHEN and CDR2 is SYDVKM. The CDR3 spans 17 residues. V was cut by 4 bases and J by 0 bases, with 19 bases left in between. Stated time point: pretreatment peripheral blood. Urothelial carcinoma in patients was locally advanced or metastatic. This clone was counted a single time. Its target is not known. The rearrangement links TRBV28 to TRBJ2-7; a possible D gene is TRBD2 (6 bases). This sequence was found in a woman older than 75 with urothelial cancer. The source was PBMCs, collected around atezolizumab (anti-PD-L1) treatment. CDR3 in amino acids: CASSSNIVEGSSYEQYF. CDR3 in DNA: TGTGCCAGCAGTTCAAATATTGTGGAGGGGAGCTCCTACGAGCAGTACTTC.